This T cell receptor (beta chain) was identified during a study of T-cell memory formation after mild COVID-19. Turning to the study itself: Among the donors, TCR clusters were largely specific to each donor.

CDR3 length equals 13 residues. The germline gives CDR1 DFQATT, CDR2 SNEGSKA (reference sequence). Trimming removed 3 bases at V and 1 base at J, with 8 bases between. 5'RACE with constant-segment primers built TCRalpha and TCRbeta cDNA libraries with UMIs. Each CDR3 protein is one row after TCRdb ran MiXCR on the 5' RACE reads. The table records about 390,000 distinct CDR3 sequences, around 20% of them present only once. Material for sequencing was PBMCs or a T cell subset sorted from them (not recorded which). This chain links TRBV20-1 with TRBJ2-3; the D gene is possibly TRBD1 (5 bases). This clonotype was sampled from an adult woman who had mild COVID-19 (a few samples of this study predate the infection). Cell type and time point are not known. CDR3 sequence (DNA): TGCAGTGCTAGGGAAGGGGGCACAGATACGCAGTATTTT. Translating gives CSAREGGTDTQYF.